This T cell receptor (beta chain) was sequenced for a study of blood T cell repertoires in COVID-19. Germline V CDR1 and CDR2: MNHEY, SMNVEV (reference sequence). The length of the CDR3 is 13 residues. TCRdb's table, derived via immunoSEQ multiplex PCR, lists solely in-frame clones and lacks some. Found here are about 410,000 clones, about nine tenths of them singletons; the top ten hold almost 1.5%. Notes on this clone: Compared with germline, one end of the junction differs, possibly owing to a read error.

The chain recombines TRBV27 with TRBJ2-3; 7 nucleotides line up with TRBD2. The TCR was taken from a woman under 40 with active or convalescent COVID-19. The sequenced sample was peripheral blood. The CDR3 here is CASRLWGGDTQYF. The DNA of the CDR3 is TGTGCCAGCAGGTTATGGGGGGGAGATACGCAGTATTTT.